This record concerns one T cell receptor (beta chain) sequence. Treatment in this sample: randomized to nivolumab then ipilimumab (arm A) or the reverse (arm B). DNA-damaging chemotherapy had not been given to any patient beforehand. From thawed PBMCs, live CD3+CD8+ cells negative for CD19 and CD56 were sorted. This sample is drawn from a study of sequential checkpoint blockade in melanoma. Study in general: Randomization was 1:1 between first-line nivolumab→ipilimumab and ipilimumab→nivolumab.

V was clipped by 1 base and J by 4 bases, with 8 bases between them. This CDR3 comprises 14 residues. CDR1 and CDR2 (germline): SGDLS, YYNGEE. Produced via immunoSEQ multiplex PCR; TCRdb's table is partial and in-frame only. Of about 38,000 clones listed, about 88% were seen once; the top ten hold around 12%. This chain links TRBV9 with TRBJ2-2, with no clear D. The sample consisted of CD8+ T cells sorted from blood (inferred from file names), taken from a patient given nivolumab and ipilimumab in sequence. This clonotype was sampled from a human donor with melanoma. Here the CDR3 reads CASSVNSPTGELFF. DNA of the CDR3: TGTGCCAGCAGCGTAAATTCTCCCACCGGGGAGCTGTTTTTT. The complete variable domain, with remaining parts taken from reference TRBV9 and TRBJ2-2, reads DSGVTQTPKHLITATGQRVTLRCSPRSGDLSVYWYQQSLDQGLQFLIQYYNGEERAKGNILERFSAQQFPDLHSELNLSSLELGDSALYFCASSVNSPTGELFFGEGSRLTVL.